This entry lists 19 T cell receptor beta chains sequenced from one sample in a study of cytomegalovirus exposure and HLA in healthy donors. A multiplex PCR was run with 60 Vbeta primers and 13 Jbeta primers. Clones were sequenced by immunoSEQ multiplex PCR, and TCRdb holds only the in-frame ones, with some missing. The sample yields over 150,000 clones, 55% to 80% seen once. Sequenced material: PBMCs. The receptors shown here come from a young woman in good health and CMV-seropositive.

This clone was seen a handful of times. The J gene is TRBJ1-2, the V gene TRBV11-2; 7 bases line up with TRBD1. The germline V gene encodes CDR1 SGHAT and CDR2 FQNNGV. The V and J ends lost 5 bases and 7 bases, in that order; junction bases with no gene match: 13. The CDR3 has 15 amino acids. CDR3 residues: CASSPGRGYPFGYTF. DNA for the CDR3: TGTGCCAGCAGCCCTGGCAGGGGGTATCCTTTTGGCTACACCTTC.

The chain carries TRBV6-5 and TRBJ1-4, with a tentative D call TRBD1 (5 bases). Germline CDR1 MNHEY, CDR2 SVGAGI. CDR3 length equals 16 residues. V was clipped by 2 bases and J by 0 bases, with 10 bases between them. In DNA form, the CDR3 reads TGTGCCAGCAGTTACCGCAGGGCTTCAACTAATGAAAAACTGTTTTTT. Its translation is CASSYRRASTNEKLFF.

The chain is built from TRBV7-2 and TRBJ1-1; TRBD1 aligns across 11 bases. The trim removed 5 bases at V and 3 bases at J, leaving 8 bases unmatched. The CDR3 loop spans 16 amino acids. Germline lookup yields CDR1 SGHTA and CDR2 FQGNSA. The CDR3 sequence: CASSAWTGGEDTEAFF. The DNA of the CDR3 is TGTGCCAGCAGCGCGTGGACAGGGGGCGAGGACACTGAAGCTTTCTTT.

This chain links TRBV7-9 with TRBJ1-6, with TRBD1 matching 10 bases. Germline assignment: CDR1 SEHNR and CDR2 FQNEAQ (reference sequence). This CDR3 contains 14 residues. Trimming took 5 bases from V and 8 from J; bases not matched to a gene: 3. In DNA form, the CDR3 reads TGTGCCAGCAGCCTAGGGACAGGGGATTCACCCCTCCACTTT. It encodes CASSLGTGDSPLHF. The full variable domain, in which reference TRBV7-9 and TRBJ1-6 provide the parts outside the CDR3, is DTGVSQNPRHKITKRGQNVTFRCDPISEHNRLYWYRQTLGQGPEFLTYFQNEAQLEKSRLLSDRFSAERPKGSFSTLEIQRTEQGDSAMYLCASSLGTGDSPLHFGNGTRLTVT.

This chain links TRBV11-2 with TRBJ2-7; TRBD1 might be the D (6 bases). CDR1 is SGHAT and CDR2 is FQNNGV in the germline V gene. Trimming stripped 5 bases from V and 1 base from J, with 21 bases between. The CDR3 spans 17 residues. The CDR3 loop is CASSTISAGGTSYEQYF. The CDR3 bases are TGTGCCAGCAGCACCATAAGCGCAGGTGGGACATCCTACGAGCAGTACTTC. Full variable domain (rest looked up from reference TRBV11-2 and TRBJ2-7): EAGVAQSPRYKIIEKRQSVAFWCNPISGHATLYWYQQILGQGPKLLIQFQNNGVVDDSQLPKDRFSAERLKGVDSTLKIQPAKLEDSAVYLCASSTISAGGTSYEQYFGPGTRLTVT.

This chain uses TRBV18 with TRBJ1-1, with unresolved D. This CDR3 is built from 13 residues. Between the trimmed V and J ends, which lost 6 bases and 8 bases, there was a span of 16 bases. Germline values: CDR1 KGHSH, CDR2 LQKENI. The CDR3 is CASSPDGVGEAFF. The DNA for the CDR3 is TGTGCCAGCTCCCCCGACGGGGTGGGGGAAGCTTTCTTT.

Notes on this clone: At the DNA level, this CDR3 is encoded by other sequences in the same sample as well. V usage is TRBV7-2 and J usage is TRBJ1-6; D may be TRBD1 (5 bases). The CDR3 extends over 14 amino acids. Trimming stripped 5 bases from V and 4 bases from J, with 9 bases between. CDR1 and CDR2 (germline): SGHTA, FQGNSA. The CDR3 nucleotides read TGTGCCAGCAGCCCGGGACTTTATAATTCACCCCTCCACTTT. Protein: CASSPGLYNSPLHF.

The CDR3 protein is CASSLRTDNEQYF. The CDR3 nucleotides are TGTGCCAGCAGCCTGCGGACAGACAACGAGCAGTACTTC. The genes are TRBV7-3 and TRBJ2-7; the D gene is possibly TRBD1 (6 bases). The germline CDR1 and CDR2 sequences are SGHTA and FQGTGA. Deletions cut 5 bases from V and 5 bases from J, with 13 bases between. The CDR3 has 13 amino acids.

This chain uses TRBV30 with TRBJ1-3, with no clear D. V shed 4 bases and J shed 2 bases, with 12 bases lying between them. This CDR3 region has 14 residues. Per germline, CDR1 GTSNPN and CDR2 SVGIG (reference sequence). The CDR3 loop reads CAWKRGTPGNTIYF. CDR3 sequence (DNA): TGTGCCTGGAAGCGGGGAACCCCTGGAAACACCATATATTTT.

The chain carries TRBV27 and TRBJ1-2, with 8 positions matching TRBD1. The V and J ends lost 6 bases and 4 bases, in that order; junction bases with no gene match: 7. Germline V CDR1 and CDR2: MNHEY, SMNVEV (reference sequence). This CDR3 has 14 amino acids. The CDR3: CASRGQAGGYGYTF. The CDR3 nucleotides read TGTGCCAGCAGGGGACAGGCAGGGGGCTATGGCTACACCTTC.

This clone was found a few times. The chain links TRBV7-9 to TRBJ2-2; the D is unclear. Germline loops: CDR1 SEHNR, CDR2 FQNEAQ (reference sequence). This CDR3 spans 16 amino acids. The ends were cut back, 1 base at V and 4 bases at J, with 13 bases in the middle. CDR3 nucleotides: TGTGCCAGCAGCTTAGGGGCCTTGACGCGCACCGGGGAGCTGTTTTTT. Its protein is CASSLGALTRTGELFF.

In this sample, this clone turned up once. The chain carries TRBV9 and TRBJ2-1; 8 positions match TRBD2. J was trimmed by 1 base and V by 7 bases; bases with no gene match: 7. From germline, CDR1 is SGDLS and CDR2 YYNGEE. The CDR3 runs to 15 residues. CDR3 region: CASSGGAKSYNEQFF. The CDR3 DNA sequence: TGTGCCAGCTCCGGGGGGGCAAAATCCTACAATGAGCAGTTCTTC.

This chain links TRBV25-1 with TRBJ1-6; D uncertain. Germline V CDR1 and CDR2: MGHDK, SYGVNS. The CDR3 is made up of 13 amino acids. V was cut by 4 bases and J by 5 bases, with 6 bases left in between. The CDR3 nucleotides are TGTGCCAGCAGTGCACTTGATAATTCACCCCTCCACTTT. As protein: CASSALDNSPLHF.

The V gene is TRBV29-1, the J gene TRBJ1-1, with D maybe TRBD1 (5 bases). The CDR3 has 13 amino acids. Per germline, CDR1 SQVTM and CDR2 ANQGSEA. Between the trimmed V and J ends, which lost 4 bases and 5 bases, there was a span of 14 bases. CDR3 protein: CSVVYPRETEAFF. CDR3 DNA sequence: TGCAGCGTTGTATACCCCAGGGAAACTGAAGCTTTCTTT. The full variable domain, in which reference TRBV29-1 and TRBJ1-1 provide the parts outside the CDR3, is SAVISQKPSRDICQRGTSLTIQCQVDSQVTMMFWYRQQPGQSLTLIATANQGSEATYESGFVIDKFPISRPNLTFSTLTVSNMSPEDSSIYLCSVVYPRETEAFFGQGTRLTVV.

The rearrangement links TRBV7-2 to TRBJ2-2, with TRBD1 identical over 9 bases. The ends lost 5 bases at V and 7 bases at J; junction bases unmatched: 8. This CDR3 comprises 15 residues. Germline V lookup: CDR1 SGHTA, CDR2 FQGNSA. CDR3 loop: CASSIQGARGGELFF. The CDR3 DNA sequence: TGTGCCAGCAGCATACAGGGGGCGCGAGGCGGGGAGCTGTTTTTT.

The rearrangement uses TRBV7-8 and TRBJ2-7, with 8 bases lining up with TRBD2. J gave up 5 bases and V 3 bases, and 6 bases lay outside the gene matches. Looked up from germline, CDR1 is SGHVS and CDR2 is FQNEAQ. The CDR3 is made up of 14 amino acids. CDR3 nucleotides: TGTGCCAGCAGCTTGGCGGGAGGATCCGACGAGCAGTACTTC. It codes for CASSLAGGSDEQYF.

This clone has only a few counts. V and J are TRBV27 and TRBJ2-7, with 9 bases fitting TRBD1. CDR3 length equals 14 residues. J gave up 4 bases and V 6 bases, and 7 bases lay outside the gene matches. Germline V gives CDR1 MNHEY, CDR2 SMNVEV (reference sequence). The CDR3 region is CASSSGTGLYEQYF. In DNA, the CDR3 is TGTGCCAGCAGCTCCGGGACAGGGCTTTACGAGCAGTACTTC.

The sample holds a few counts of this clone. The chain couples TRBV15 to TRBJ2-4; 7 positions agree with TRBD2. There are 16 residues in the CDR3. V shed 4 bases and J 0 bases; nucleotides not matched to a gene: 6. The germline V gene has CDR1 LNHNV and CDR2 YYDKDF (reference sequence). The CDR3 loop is CATSNGRVQAKNIQYF. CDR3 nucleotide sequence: TGTGCCACCAGCAATGGGAGGGTTCAAGCCAAAAACATTCAGTACTTC.

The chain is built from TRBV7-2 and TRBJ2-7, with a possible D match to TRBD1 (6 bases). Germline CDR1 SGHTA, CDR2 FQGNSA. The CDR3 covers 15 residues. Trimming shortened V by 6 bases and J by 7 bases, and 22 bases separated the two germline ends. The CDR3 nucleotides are TGTGCCAGCAGATTCACCGGGACACTCTCCTGGGAGCAGTACTTC. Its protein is CASRFTGTLSWEQYF.